Shown below are 7 T cell receptor beta chains from a single sample sequenced in a study of T cell responses to AZD1222 COVID-19 vaccine. Method: immunoSEQ multiplex PCR; TCRdb's copy keeps in-frame clones and lacks some. The sample holds around 120,000 clones, roughly 84% seen once. The specimen comprised peripheral blood, sampled 28 days after the second AZD1222 dose. Receptors were obtained from an adult who received the AZD1222 COVID-19 vaccine.

The chain has TRBV27 and TRBJ2-5; TRBD2 agrees at 10 bases. Trimming removed 6 bases from V and 7 bases from J; junction bases left unmatched: 8. The CDR3 is 14 amino acids. CDR1 and CDR2 from the germline V gene are MNHEY and SMNVEV (reference sequence). In DNA form, the CDR3 reads TGTGCCAGCAGAGCGGGGGGGCGAGTCGGGACCCAGTACTTC. This encodes CASRAGGRVGTQYF.

J is TRBJ1-1 and V is TRBV21-1; the table's D call, TRBD1, was not checked against the DNA. TRBV21-1 is described as a pseudogene. CDR3 length equals 14 residues. CDR3 loop: CASRNDSLNTEAFF. CDR3 in DNA: TGTGCCAGCAGGAACGACAGTTTGAACACTGAAGCTTTCTTT.

The V call is TRBV5-5, the J call TRBJ2-3; TRBD1 matches at 9 bases. The V and J ends lost 6 bases and 6 bases, in that order; junction bases with no gene match: 11. CDR3 length: 15 amino acids. Germline CDR1 SGHKS, CDR2 YYEKEE (reference sequence). For the CDR3, the DNA is TGTGCCAGCAACGGACAGGGGAAGACACAGGATACGCAGTATTTT. Translation: CASNGQGKTQDTQYF. Complete variable domain (other parts from reference TRBV5-5 and TRBJ2-3): DAGVTQSPTHLIKTRGQQVTLRCSPISGHKSVSWYQQVLGQGPQFIFQYYEKEERGRGNFPDRFSARQFPNYSSELNVNALLLGDSALYLCASNGQGKTQDTQYFGPGTRLTVL.

The chain is built from TRBV9 and TRBJ1-5; unclear D gene. V lost 0 bases and J 5 bases, leaving 9 bases between the germline ends. Germline CDR1 is SGDLS and CDR2 is YYNGEE. The CDR3 runs 14 residues. CDR3 coding DNA: TGTGCCAGCAGCGTAGACCCTGAAGATCAGCCCCAGCATTTT. Translated, it gives CASSVDPEDQPQHF.

The rearrangement joins TRBV10-2 to TRBJ1-1; 7 bases map to TRBD1. The CDR3 is 13 amino acids. V shed 6 bases, J shed 6 bases, and the junction held 7 bases outside the gene matches. Germline assignment: CDR1 WSHSY and CDR2 SAAADI. The CDR3 coding sequence is TGCGCCAGCAGAGCGACAGGGTATGCTGAAGCTTTCTTT. Translating gives CASRATGYAEAFF.

This chain links TRBV4-3 with TRBJ2-7; D uncertain. This CDR3 is 14 amino acids long. From germline, CDR1 is LGHNA and CDR2 YSLEER. V was pared by 4 bases and J by 2 bases, with 12 bases between. The CDR3 sequence: CASSPTDQAYEQYF. CDR3 DNA sequence: TGCGCCAGCAGCCCCACGGACCAGGCCTACGAGCAGTACTTC.

This chain uses TRBV25-1 with TRBJ1-1, with D perhaps TRBD1 (6 bases). The CDR3 runs 15 residues. Per germline, CDR1 MGHDK and CDR2 SYGVNS. Trimming left V 2 bases short and J 0 bases short, with 10 bases between. The CDR3 loop reads CASSEVGQLNTEAFF. The CDR3 nucleotides read TGTGCCAGCAGTGAAGTAGGACAGTTGAACACTGAAGCTTTCTTT.